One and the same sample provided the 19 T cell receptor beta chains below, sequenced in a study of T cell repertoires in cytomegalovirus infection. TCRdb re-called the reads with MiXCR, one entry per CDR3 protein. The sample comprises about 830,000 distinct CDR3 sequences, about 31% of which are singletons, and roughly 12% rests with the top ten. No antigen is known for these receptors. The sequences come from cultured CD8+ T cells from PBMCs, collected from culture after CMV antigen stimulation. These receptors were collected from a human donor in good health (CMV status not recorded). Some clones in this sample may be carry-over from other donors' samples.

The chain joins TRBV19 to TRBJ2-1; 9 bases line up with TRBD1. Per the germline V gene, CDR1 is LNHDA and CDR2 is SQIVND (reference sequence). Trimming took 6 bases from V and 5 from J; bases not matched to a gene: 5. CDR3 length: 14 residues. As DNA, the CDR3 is TGTGCCAGTAGAGGGACAGGGTGGAACAATGAGCAGTTCTTC. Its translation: CASRGTGWNNEQFF. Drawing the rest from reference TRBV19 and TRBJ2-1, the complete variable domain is DGGITQSPKYLFRKEGQNVTLSCEQNLNHDAMYWYRQDPGQGLRLIYYSQIVNDFQKGDIAEGYSVSREKKESFPLTVTSAQKNPTAFYLCASRGTGWNNEQFFGPGTRLTVL.

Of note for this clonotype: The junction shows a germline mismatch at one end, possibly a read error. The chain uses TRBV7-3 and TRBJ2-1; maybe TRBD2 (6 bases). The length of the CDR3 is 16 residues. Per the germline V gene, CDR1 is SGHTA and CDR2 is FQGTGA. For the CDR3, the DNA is TGTGCCCGCAGCACCCCGGAACGGGGGTGGGGCGATGAGCAGTTCTTC. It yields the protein CARSTPERGWGDEQFF.

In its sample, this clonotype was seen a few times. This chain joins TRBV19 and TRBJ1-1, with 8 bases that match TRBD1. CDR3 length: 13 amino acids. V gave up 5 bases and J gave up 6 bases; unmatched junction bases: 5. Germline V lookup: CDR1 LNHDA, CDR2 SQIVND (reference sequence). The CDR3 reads CASSDDRGAEAFF. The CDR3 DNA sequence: TGTGCCAGTAGTGACGACAGGGGAGCTGAAGCTTTCTTT.

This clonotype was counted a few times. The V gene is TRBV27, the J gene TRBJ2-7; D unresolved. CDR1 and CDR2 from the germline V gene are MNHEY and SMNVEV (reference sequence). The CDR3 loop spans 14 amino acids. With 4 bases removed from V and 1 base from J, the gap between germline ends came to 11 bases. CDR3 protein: CASSSYIGSYEQYV. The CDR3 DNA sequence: TGTGCCAGCAGTTCCTACATCGGTTCCTACGAGCAGTACGTC.

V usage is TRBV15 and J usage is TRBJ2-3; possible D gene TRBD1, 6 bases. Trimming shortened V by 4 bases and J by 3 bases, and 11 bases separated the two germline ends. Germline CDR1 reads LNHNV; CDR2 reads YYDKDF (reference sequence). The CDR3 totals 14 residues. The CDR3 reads CATSIGQRTDTQYF. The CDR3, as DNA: TGTGCCACCAGCATTGGACAGAGAACAGATACGCAGTATTTT.

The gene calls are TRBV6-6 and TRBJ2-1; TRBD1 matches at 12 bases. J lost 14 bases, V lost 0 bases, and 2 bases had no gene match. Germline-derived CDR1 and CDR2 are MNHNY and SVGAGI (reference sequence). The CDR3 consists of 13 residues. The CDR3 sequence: CASSYSGTGGEFF. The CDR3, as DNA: TGTGCCAGCAGTTACTCCGGGACAGGGGGCGAGTTCTTC.

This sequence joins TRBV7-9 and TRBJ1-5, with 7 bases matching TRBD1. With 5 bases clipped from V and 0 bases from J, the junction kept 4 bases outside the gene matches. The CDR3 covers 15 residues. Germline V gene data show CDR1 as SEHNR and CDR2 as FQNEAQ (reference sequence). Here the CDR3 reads CASSDGQDSNQPQHF. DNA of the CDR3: TGTGCCAGCAGCGATGGACAGGATAGCAATCAGCCCCAGCATTTT.

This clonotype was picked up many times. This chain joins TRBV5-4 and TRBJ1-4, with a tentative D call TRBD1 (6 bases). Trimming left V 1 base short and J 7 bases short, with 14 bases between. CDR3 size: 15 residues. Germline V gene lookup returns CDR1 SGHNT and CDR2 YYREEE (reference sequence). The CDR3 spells CASSLITGQGEKLFF. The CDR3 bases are TGTGCCAGCAGCTTGATAACAGGGCAGGGTGAAAAACTGTTTTTT.

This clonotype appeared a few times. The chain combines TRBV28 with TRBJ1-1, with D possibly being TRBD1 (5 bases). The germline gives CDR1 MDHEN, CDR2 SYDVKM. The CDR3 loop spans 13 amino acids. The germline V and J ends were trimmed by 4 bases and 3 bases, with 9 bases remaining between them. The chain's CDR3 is CASSSQGYTEAFF. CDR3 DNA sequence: TGTGCCAGCAGTTCCCAGGGATACACTGAAGCTTTCTTT.

CDR3 residues: CASRVSGHSQPQHF. CDR3 DNA: TGTGCCAGCAGGGTGAGCGGACATTCACAGCCCCAGCATTTT. The chain couples TRBV6-6 to TRBJ1-5, with D perhaps TRBD1 (5 bases). V lost 6 bases, J lost 7 bases, and 16 bases lay in between. In germline, CDR1 is MNHNY, CDR2 SVGAGI (reference sequence). The CDR3 has 14 amino acids.

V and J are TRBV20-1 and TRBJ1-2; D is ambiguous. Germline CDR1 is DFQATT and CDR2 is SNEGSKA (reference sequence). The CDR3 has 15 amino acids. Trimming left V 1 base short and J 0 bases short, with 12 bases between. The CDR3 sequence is CSARGWISPNYGYTF. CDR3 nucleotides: TGCAGTGCTAGAGGCTGGATCTCACCTAACTATGGCTACACCTTC.

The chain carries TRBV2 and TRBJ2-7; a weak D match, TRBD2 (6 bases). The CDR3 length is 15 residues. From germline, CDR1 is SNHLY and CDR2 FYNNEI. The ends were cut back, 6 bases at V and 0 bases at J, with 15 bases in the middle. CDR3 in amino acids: CASRPAGFASYEQYF. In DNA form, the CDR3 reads TGTGCCAGCAGGCCCGCGGGATTTGCCTCCTACGAGCAGTACTTC.

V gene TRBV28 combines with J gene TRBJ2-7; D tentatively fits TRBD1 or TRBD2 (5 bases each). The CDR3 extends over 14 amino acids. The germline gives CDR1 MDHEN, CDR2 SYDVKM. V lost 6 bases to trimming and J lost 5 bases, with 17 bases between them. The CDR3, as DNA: TGTGCCAGCAGCCCCGTAGGGGAGAGGAACGAGCAGTACGTC. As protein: CASSPVGERNEQYV.

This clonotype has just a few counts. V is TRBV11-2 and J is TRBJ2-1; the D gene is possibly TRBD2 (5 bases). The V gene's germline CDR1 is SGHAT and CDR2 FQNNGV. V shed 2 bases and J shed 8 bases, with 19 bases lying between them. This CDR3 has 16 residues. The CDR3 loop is CASSLFSPGNDDEQFF. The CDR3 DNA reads TGTGCCAGCAGCTTATTTTCGCCCGGGAATGACGATGAGCAGTTCTTC.

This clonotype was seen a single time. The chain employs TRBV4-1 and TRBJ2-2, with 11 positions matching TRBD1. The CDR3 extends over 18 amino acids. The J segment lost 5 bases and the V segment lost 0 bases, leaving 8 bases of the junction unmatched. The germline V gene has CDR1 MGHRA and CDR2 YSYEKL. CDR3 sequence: CASSQDGTGGIGTGELFF. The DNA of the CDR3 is TGCGCCAGCAGCCAAGACGGGACAGGGGGTATAGGGACCGGGGAGCTGTTTTTT.

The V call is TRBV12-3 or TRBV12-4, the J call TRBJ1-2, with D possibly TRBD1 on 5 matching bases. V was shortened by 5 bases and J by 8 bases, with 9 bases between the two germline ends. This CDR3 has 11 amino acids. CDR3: CASSQGGGYTF. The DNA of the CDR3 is TGTGCCAGCAGTCAGGGCGGAGGCTACACCTTC.

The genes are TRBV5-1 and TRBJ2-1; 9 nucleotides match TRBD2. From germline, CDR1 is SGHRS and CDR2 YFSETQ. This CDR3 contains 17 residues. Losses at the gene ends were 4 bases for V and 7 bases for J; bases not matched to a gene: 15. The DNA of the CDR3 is TGCGCCAGCAGCGCGATGGGAGGCGGGGGGGCAGGGAATGAGCAGTTCTTC. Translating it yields CASSAMGGGGAGNEQFF.

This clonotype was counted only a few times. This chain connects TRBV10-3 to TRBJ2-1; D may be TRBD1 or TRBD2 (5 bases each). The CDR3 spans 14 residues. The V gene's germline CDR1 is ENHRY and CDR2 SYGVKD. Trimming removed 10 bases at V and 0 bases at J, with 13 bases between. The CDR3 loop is CASRDLSSYNEQFF. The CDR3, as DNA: TGTGCCAGCAGGGACCTGAGCTCCTACAATGAGCAGTTCTTC.

The CDR3 spells CASSLLSSVGTNEQFF. The CDR3 bases are TGTGCCAGCAGTTTATTAAGTAGCGTTGGAACCAATGAGCAGTTCTTC. The chain couples TRBV27 to TRBJ2-1; TRBD2 is a possible D gene (5 bases). Germline V lookup: CDR1 MNHEY, CDR2 SMNVEV (reference sequence). The germline V and J ends were trimmed by 1 base and 6 bases, with 16 bases remaining between them. The CDR3 extends over 16 amino acids.